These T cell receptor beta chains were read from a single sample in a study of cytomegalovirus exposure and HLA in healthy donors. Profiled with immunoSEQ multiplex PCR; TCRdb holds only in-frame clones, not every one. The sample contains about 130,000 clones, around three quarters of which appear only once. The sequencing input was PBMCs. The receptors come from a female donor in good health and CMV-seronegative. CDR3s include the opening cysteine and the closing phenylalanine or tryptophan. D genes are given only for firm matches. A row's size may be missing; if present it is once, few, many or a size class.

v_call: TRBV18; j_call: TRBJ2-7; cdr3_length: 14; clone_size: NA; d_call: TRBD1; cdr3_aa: CASSPGQGRPEQYF; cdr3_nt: TGTGCCAGCTCACCAGGACAGGGTCGGCCCGAGCAGTACTTC
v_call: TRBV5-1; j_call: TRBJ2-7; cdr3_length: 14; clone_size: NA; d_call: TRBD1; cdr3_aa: CASSSRDRGYEQYF; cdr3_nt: TGCGCCAGCAGCTCCCGGGACAGGGGTTACGAGCAGTACTTC
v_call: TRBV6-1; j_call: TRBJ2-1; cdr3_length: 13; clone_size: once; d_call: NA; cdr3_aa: CASSEARRSQQFF; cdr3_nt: TGTGCCAGCAGTGAAGCGCGGCGGAGCCAGCAGTTCTTC
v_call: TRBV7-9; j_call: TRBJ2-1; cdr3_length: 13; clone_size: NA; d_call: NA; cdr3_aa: CASSGTGRGEQFF; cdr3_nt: TGTGCCAGCAGCGGAACAGGGAGGGGTGAGCAGTTCTTC
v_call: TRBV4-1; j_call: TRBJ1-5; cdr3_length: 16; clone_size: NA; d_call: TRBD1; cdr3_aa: CASSQEAGQAYQPQHF; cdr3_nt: TGCGCCAGCAGCCAAGAGGCCGGACAGGCCTATCAGCCCCAGCATTTT
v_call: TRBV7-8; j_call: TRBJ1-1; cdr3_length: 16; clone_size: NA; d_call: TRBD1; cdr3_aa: CASSLGQGSWNTEAFF; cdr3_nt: TGTGCCAGCAGCTTGGGACAGGGGTCTTGGAACACTGAAGCTTTCTTT
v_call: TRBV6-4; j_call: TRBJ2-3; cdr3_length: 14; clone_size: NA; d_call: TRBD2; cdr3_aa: CASSEGEGSDTQYF; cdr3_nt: TGTGCCAGCAGTGAGGGGGAGGGTTCGGATACGCAGTATTTT
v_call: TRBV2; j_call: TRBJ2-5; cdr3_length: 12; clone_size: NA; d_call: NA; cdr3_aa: CASLEVWETQYF; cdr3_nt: TGTGCCAGCTTGGAGGTATGGGAGACCCAGTACTTC
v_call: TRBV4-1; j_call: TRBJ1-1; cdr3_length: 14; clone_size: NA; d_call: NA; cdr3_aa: CASSPRRGGTEAFF; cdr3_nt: TGCGCCAGCAGCCCCAGGAGGGGCGGCACTGAAGCTTTCTTT
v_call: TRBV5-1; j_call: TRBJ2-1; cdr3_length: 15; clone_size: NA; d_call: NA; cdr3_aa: CASSLEGLSSREQFF; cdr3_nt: TGCGCCAGCAGCTTGGAGGGGCTTTCGTCCCGGGAGCAGTTCTTC
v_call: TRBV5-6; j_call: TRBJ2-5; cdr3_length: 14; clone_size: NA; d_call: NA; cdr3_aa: CASSSGHPEETQYF; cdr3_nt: TGTGCCAGCAGCTCCGGACACCCTGAAGAGACCCAGTACTTC
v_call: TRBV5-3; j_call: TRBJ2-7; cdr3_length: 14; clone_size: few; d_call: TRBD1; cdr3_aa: CARSLDRGSCEQYF; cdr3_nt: TGTGCCAGAAGCCTGGACAGGGGGAGTTGCGAGCAGTACTTC
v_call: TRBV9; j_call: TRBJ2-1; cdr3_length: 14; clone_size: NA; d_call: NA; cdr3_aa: CASSVQWSPNEQFF; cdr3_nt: TGTGCCAGCAGCGTACAGTGGAGTCCCAATGAGCAGTTCTTC
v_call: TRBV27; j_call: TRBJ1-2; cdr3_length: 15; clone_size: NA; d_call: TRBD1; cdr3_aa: CASSLSEGANDGYTF; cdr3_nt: TGTGCCAGCAGTTTATCAGAGGGGGCGAACGATGGCTACACCTTC
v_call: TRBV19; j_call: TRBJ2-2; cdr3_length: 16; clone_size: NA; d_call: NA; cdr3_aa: CASSNRWGANTGELFF; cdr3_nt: TGTGCCAGTTCAAACCGGTGGGGGGCGAACACCGGGGAGCTGTTTTTT
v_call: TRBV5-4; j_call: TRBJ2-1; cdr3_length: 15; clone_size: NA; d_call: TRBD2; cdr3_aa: CASSPGLAGYNEQFF; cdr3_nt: TGTGCCAGCAGCCCGGGACTAGCGGGATACAATGAGCAGTTCTTC
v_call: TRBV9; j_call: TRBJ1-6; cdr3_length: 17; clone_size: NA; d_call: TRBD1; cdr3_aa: CASSVASTGGKNSPLHF; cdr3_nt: TGTGCCAGCAGCGTAGCTTCGACAGGGGGGAAAAATTCACCCCTCCACTTT
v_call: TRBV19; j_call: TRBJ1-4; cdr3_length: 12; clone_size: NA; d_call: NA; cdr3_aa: CASSILQEKLFF; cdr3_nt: TGTGCCAGTAGTATCCTCCAGGAAAAACTGTTTTTT
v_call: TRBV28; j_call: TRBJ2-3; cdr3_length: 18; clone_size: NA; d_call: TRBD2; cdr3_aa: CASVPGGGVAGVKDTQYF; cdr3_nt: TGTGCCAGCGTCCCGGGCGGGGGGGTAGCGGGAGTTAAGGATACGCAGTATTTT
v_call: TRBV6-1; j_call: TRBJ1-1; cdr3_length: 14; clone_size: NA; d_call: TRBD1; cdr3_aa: CASRPRQGASGAFF; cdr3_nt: TGTGCCAGCAGGCCGAGACAGGGGGCCAGTGGTGCTTTCTTT
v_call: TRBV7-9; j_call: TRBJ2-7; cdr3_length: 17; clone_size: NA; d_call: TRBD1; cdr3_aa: CSSSLAPGQGYSYEQYF; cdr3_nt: TGTTCCAGCAGCTTAGCCCCGGGACAGGGATACTCCTACGAGCAGTACTTC
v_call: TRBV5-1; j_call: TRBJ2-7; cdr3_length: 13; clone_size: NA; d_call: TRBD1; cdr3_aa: CASGGTGLYEQYF; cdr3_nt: TGCGCCAGCGGCGGGACAGGGTTGTACGAGCAGTACTTC
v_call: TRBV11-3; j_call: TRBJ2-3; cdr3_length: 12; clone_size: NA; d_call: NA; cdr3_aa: CASSLREDTQYF; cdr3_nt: TGTGCCAGCAGCTTAAGGGAGGATACGCAGTATTTT
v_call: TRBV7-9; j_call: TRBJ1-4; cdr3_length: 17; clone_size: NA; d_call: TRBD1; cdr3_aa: CASRPGTGLEGSEKLFF; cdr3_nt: TGTGCCAGCAGACCCGGGACAGGGCTCGAAGGGTCTGAAAAACTGTTTTTT
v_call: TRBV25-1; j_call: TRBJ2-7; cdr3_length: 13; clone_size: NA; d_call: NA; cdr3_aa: CASTYSSLNEQYF; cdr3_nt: TGTGCCAGCACCTATTCATCCCTTAACGAGCAGTACTTC
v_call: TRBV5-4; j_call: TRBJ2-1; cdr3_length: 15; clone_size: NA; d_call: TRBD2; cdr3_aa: CANSFIAGENNEQFF; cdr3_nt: TGTGCCAACAGTTTTATAGCGGGAGAGAACAATGAGCAGTTCTTC
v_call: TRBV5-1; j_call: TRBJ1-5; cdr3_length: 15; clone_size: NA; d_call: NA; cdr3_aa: CASSLTGSSNQPQHF; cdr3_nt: TGCGCCAGCAGCCTGACGGGGTCGAGCAATCAGCCCCAGCATTTT
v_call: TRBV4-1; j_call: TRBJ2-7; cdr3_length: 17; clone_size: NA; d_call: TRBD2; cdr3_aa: CASSRLRGLAGAYEQYF; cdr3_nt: TGCGCCAGCAGCCGATTAAGGGGACTAGCGGGTGCCTACGAGCAGTACTTC
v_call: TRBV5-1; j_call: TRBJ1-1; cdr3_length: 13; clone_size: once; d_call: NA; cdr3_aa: CASSLQSGTEAFF; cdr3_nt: TGCGCCAGCAGCCTGCAGTCGGGCACTGAAGCTTTCTTT
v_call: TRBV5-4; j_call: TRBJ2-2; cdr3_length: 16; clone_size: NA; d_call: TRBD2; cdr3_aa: CASSKSGLAGSGELFF; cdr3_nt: TGTGCCAGCAGCAAGTCGGGACTAGCGGGGTCCGGGGAGCTGTTTTTT
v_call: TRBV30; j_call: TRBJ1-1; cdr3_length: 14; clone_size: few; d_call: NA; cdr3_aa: CAWRAGNMNTEAFF; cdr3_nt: TGTGCCTGGAGGGCGGGGAATATGAACACTGAAGCTTTCTTT
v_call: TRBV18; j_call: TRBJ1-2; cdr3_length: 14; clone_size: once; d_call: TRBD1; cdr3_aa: CASSPDRGFGGYTF; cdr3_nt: TGTGCCAGCTCACCAGACAGGGGGTTTGGGGGCTACACCTTC
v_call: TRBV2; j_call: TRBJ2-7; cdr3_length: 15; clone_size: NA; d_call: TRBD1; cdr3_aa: CASSVGGDRGYEQYF; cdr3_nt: TGTGCCAGCAGCGTAGGGGGGGACAGGGGCTACGAGCAGTACTTC
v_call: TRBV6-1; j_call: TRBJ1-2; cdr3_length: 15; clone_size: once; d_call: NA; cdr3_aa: CASSVEQGVSYGYTF; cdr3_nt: TGTGCCAGCAGTGTCGAACAGGGAGTTAGCTATGGCTACACCTTC
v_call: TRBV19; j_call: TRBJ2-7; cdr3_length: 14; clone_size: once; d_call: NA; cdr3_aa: CASSIGRGNYEQYF; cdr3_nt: TGTGCCAGTAGTATTGGGAGGGGGAACTACGAGCAGTACTTC
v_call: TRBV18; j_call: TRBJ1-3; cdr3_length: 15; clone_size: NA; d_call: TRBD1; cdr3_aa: CASSSGQGPGNTIYF; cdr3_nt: TGTGCCAGCTCGTCCGGACAGGGCCCTGGAAACACCATATATTTT
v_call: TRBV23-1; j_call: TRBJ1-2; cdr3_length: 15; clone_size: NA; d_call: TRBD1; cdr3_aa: CASSQLDRLDYGYTF; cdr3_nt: TGCGCCAGCAGTCAATTGGACAGGCTTGACTATGGCTACACCTTC
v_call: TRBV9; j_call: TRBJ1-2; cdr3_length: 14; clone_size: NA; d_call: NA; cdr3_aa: CASSVGGDGYGYTF; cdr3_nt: TGTGCCAGCAGCGTGGGGGGGGACGGGTATGGCTACACCTTC
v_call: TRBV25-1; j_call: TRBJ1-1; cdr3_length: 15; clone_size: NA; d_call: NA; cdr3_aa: CASSGSYVGGQGAFF; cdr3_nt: TGTGCCAGCAGTGGATCGTATGTCGGAGGTCAAGGAGCTTTCTTT
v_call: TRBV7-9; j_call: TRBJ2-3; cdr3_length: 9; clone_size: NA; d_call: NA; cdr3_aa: CSSSPGPNF; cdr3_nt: TGTTCCAGCAGCCCTGGCCCCAATTTT
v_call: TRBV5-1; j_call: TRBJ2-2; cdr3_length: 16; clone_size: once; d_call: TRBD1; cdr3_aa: CASSFGPDRVTGELFF; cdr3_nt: TGCGCCAGCAGCTTTGGCCCGGACAGGGTCACCGGGGAGCTGTTTTTT
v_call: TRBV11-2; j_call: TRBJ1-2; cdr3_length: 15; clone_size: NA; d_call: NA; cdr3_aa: CASSLDRRGNYGYTF; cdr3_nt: TGTGCCAGCAGCTTAGATCGCCGGGGAAACTATGGCTACACCTTC
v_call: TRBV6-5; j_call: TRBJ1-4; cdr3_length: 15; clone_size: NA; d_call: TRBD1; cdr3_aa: CASADRAPTNEKLFF; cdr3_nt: TGTGCCAGCGCGGACAGGGCCCCAACTAATGAAAAACTGTTTTTT
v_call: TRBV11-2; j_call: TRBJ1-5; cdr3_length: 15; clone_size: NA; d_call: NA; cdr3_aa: CASSPDGRGNQPQHF; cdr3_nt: TGTGCCAGCAGCCCAGATGGCAGGGGCAATCAGCCCCAGCATTTT
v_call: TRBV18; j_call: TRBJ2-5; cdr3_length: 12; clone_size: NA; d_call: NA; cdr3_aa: CASSHPSETQYF; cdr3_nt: TGTGCCAGCTCACACCCCAGTGAGACCCAGTACTTC
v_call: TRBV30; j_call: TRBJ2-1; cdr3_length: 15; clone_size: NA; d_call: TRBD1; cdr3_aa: CAWDPGTGINNEQFF; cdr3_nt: TGTGCCTGGGACCCCGGGACAGGGATCAACAATGAGCAGTTCTTC
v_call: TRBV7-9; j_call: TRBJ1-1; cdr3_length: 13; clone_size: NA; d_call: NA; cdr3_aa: CASSLAGQSEAFF; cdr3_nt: TGTGCCAGCAGCTTAGCAGGACAGAGTGAAGCTTTCTTT
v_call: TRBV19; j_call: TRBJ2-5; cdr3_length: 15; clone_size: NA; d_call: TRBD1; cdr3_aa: CASSAARGRRETQYF; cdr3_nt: TGTGCCAGTAGTGCCGCCAGGGGGCGGAGGGAGACCCAGTACTTC
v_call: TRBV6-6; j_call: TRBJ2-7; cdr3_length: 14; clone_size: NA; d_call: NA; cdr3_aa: CASSYSGTNYEQYF; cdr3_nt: TGTGCCAGCAGTTACTCCGGGACAAACTACGAGCAGTACTTC
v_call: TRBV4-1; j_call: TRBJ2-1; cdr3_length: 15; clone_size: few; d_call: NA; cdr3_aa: CASSQQVGGANEQFF; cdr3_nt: TGCGCCAGCAGCCAACAGGTCGGTGGGGCGAATGAGCAGTTCTTC
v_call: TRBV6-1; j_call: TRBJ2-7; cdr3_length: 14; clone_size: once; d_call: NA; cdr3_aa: CASSEVVEAYEQYF; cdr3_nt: TGTGCCAGCAGTGAAGTAGTAGAAGCCTACGAGCAGTACTTC
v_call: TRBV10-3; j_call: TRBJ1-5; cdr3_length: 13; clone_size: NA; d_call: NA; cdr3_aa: CAISETSTQPQHF; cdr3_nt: TGTGCCATCAGTGAGACATCCACTCAGCCCCAGCATTTT
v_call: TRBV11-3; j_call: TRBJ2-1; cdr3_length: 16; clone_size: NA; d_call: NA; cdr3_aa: CASSLDSAGLYNEQFF; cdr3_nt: TGTGCCAGCAGCTTAGATTCGGCAGGCCTCTACAATGAGCAGTTCTTC
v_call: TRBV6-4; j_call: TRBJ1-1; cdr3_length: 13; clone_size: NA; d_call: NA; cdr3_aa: CASSDGGGTEAFF; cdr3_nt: TGTGCCAGCAGTGACGGGGGAGGGACTGAAGCTTTCTTT
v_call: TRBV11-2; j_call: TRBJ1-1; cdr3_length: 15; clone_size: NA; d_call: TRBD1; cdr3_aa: CASSLFVTGGTEAFF; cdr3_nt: TGTGCCAGCAGCTTGTTTGTGACAGGGGGGACTGAAGCTTTCTTT